This TCR beta chain derives from a study of radiotherapy plus CTLA-4 blockade in lung cancer. The overall study: Objective responses were seen in about a sixth of patients, disease control in 31%. Findings and limits, study-wide: Blood TCR clones of tumor origin expanded after radiotherapy plus ipilimumab. Interferon-beta and early blood T cell clone dynamics reportedly predicted response best.

Details on this clone: No antigen is known for it.

Ipilimumab-mediated CTLA-4 blockade plus focal radiation was given to patients having chemo-refractory metastatic non-small-cell lung cancer. The method was immunoSEQ multiplex PCR; TCRdb's version includes in-frame clones alone and lacks a portion of them. The profile shows approximately 47,000 clones, around 63% of them singletons. V dropped 6 bases and J dropped 5 bases, with 11 bases sitting between them. Germline V gene lookup returns CDR1 SNHLY and CDR2 FYNNEI. There are 12 residues in the CDR3. Sequencing was performed on peripheral blood, taken from a patient treated with radiotherapy plus ipilimumab. V is TRBV2 and J is TRBJ2-7; weak D call: TRBD1 (6 bases). The source of this sequence is a human donor with non-small cell lung cancer who had a partial response to radiotherapy plus ipilimumab. CDR3: CASSARTDEQYF. The CDR3 nucleotides are TGTGCCAGCAGCGCGCGGACAGACGAGCAGTACTTC. Together with reference TRBV2 and TRBJ2-7, the CDR3 gives the full variable domain: EPEVTQTPSHQVTQMGQEVILRCVPISNHLYFYWYRQILGQKVEFLVSFYNNEISEKSEIFDDQFSVERPDGSNFTLKIRSTKLEDSAMYFCASSARTDEQYFGPGTRLTVT.